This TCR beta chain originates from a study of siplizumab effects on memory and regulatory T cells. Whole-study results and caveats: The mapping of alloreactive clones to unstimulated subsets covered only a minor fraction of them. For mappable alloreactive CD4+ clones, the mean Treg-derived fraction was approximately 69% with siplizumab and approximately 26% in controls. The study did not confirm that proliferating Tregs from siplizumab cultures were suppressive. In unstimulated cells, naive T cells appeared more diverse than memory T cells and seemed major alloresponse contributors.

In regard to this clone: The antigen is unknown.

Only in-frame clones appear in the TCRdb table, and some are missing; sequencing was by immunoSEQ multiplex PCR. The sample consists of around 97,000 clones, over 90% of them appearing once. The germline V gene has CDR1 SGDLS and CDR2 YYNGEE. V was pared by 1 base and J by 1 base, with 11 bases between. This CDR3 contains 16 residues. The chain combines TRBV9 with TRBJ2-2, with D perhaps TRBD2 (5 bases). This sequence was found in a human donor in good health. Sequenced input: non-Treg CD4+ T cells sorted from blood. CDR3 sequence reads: CASSVSPSLNTGELFF. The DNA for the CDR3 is TGTGCCAGCAGCGTATCTCCTAGCCTGAACACCGGGGAGCTGTTTTTT.